The 6 T cell receptor beta chains listed next were all sequenced from one sample in a study of T cells in Graves' hyperthyroidism and ophthalmopathy (dated by TCRdb to the late 2010s). The library was produced with multiplex PCR. Instrument used: Illumina HiSeq 2000. The TCR beta CDR3 regions were amplified from RNA transcripts. The TCR CDR3 was subjected to a first round of RT-PCR using the HTBI primer set and the Qiagen OneStep RT-PCR kit. TCRdb reprocessed the public reads (quality trimming at Q25 with fastp, clone calling with MiXCR) and kept in-frame beta chains. Entries are consolidated by CDR3 protein sequence, retaining the most common genes and DNA. This sample lists over 45,000 distinct CDR3 sequences; over 45% were detected once. The ten largest clones represent roughly 32% of the sample. Sequenced input: peripheral blood or thyroid tissue (not recorded which). Every receptor here comes from a woman between 50 and 59 years old with Graves' hyperthyroidism.

This clonotype was recorded many times. The CDR3 sequence: CASGPSGRSIEQYF. The CDR3 nucleotides read TGTGCCAGCGGGCCCTCGGGTCGAAGCATCGAGCAGTACTTC. The gene calls are TRBV3-1 and TRBJ2-7; D is ambiguous. The CDR3 consists of 14 residues. Germline-derived CDR1 and CDR2 are LGHDT and YNNKEL (reference sequence). The ends were cut back, 8 bases at V and 6 bases at J, with 20 bases in the middle.

This clonotype was seen many times. The gene calls are TRBV2 and TRBJ2-5; no clear D gene. The germline CDR1 and CDR2 sequences are SNHLY and FYNNEI. V lost 5 bases, J lost 3 bases, and 13 bases lay in between. The CDR3 is 14 residues long. The CDR3 protein is CASSLRSPEETQYF. The CDR3 DNA is TGTGCCAGCAGTTTGAGATCCCCTGAAGAGACCCAGTACTTC.

The chain couples TRBV6-1 to TRBJ1-6, with D possibly being TRBD1 (5 bases). With 9 bases removed from V and 7 bases from J, the gap between germline ends came to 10 bases. CDR1 is MNHNS, CDR2 SASEGT, per germline. The CDR3 extends over 12 amino acids. This CDR3 reads CASWGKNSPLHF. CDR3 coding DNA: TGTGCCAGTTGGGGCAAGAATTCACCCCTCCACTTT.

This clonotype has ten or more counts. The rearrangement links TRBV14 to TRBJ2-7; D may be TRBD1 or TRBD2 (5 bases each). The CDR3 contains 16 residues. Trimming shortened V by 1 base and J by 2 bases, and 15 bases separated the two germline ends. Germline V lookup: CDR1 SGHDN, CDR2 FVKESK. The CDR3 loop reads CASSQVKRDGAYEQYF. The CDR3 region has the DNA TGTGCCAGCAGCCAAGTTAAACGGGACGGAGCCTACGAGCAGTACTTC. Full variable domain (outside the CDR3, taken from reference TRBV14 and TRBJ2-7): EAGVTQFPSHSVIEKGQTVTLRCDPISGHDNLYWYRRVMGKEIKFLLHFVKESKQDESGMPNNRFLAERTGGTYSTLKVQPAELEDSGVYFCASSQVKRDGAYEQYFGPGTRLTVT.

The chain carries TRBV5-8 and TRBJ1-2; no clear D gene. The CDR3 consists of 15 residues. V lost 4 bases, J lost 3 bases, and 16 bases lay in between. The germline CDR1 and CDR2 sequences are SGHTS and YDEGEE. The CDR3 protein is CASSRIGNLDYGYTF. As DNA, the CDR3 is TGTGCCAGCAGCAGGATAGGGAACCTTGACTATGGCTACACCTTC.

This clonotype was detected ten times or more. This chain connects TRBV6-6 to TRBJ2-7, with a possible D match to TRBD1 (6 bases). Germline V CDR1 and CDR2: MNHNY, SVGAGI (reference sequence). V lost 6 bases, J lost 0 bases, and 9 bases lay in between. This CDR3 contains 13 residues. The CDR3 DNA reads TGTGCCAGCAGCCGGGACATCTCCTACGAGCAGTACTTC. Amino acid sequence: CASSRDISYEQYF.